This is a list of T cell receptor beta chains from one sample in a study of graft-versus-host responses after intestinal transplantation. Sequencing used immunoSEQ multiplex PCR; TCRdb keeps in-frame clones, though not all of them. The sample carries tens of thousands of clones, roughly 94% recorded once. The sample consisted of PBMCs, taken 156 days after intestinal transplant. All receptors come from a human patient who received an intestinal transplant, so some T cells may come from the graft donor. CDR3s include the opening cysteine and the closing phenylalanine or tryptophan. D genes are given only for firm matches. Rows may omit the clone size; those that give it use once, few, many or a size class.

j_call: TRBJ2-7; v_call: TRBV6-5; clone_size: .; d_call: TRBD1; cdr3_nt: TGTGCCAGCAGTTGGACAGGCTCTGGCGAGCAGTACTTC; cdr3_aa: CASSWTGSGEQYF
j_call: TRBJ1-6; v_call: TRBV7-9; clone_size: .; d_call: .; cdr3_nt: TGTGCCAGCAGCTTAGGATCCCTTTTGGACCATTCACCCCTCCACTTT; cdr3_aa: CASSLGSLLDHSPLHF
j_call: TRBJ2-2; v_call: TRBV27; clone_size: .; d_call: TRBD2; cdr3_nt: TGTGCCAGCAGTTTGAGTTGGATAGCGGGGAACGGGGAGCTGTTTTTT; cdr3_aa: CASSLSWIAGNGELFF
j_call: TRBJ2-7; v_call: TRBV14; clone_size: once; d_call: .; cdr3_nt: TGTGCCAGCAGCCAAATGTTCGAGCAGTACTTC; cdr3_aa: CASSQMFEQYF
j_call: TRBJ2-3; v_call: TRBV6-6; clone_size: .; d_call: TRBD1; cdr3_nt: TGTGCCAGCAGAGGGACAGGTGATACGCAGTATTTT; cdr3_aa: CASRGTGDTQYF
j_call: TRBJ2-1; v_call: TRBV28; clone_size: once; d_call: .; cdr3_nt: TGTGCCAGCAGGCAGGGCGTTGGTGAGCAGTTCTTC; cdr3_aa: CASRQGVGEQFF
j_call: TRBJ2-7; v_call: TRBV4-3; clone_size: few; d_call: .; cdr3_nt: TGCGCCAGCAGCCAAGAAGGCGAGCAGTACTTC; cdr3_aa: CASSQEGEQYF
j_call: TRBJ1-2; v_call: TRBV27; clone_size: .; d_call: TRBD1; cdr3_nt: TGTGCCAGCAGGAGACAGGGGGAGGGCTATGGCTACACCTTC; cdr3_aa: CASRRQGEGYGYTF
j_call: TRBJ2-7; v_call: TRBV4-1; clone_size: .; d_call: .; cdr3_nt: TGCGCCAGCAGCCAAGATATGTACGAGCAGTACTTC; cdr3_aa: CASSQDMYEQYF
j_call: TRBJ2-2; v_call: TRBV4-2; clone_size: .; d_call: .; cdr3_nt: TGTGCCAGCAGCCAACCCCTTCTTAACACCGGGGAGCTGTTTTTT; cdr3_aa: CASSQPLLNTGELFF
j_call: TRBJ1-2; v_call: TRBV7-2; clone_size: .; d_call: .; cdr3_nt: TGTGCCAGCAGCTTAGATCGGGGGTCCTATGGCTACACCTTC; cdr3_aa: CASSLDRGSYGYTF
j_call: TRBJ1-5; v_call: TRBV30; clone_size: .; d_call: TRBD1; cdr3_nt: TGTGCCTGGGCGCCGGGACAGGGCAATCAGCCCCAGCATTTT; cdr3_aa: CAWAPGQGNQPQHF
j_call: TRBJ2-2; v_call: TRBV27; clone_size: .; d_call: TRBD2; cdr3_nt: TGTGCCAGCCGGGCGGGACTAGCGGATCAGGGGGGGGAGCTGTTTTTT; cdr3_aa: CASRAGLADQGGELFF
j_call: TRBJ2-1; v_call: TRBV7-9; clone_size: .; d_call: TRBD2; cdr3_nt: TGTGCCAGCAGCTCCGGGACGCTAGCGGGATATGAGCAGTTCTTC; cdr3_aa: CASSSGTLAGYEQFF
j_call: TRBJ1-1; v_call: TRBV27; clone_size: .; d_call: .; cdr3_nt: TGTGCCAGCAGTTTAGGGCAGGGGAACACTGAAGCTTTCTTT; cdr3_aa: CASSLGQGNTEAFF
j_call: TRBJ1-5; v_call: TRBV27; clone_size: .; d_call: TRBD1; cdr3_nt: TGTGCCAGCAGTCGGACAGGGGGCGGTCAGCCCCAGCATTTT; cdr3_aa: CASSRTGGGQPQHF
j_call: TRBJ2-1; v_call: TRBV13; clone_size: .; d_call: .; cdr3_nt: TGTGCCAGCGATGGAGGGCCCGGTGAGCAGTTCTTC; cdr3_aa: CASDGGPGEQFF
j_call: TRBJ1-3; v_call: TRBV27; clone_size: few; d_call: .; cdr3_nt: TGTGCCAGCAGTTCTACCCCGGGACACTTCTCTGGAAACACCATATATTTT; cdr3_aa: CASSSTPGHFSGNTIYF
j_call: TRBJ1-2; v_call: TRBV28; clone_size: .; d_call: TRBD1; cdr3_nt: TGTGCCAGCGCCGACAGGGGGCGATATGGCTACACCTTC; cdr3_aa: CASADRGRYGYTF
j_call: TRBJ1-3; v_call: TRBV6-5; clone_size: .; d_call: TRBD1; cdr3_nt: TGTGCCAGCAGTTACTCGACAGGGGTAGGAAACACCATATATTTT; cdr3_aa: CASSYSTGVGNTIYF
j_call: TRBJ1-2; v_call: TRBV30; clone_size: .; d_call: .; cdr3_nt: TGTGCCTGGAGTGGGGTGGTGGGCTTGCTAGCAATTGGCTACACCTTC; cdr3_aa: CAWSGVVGLLAIGYTF
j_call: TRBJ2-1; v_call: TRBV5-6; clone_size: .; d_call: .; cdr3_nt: TGTGCCAGCAGCTTGGTTGGGGGATTCGACAATGAGCAGTTCTTC; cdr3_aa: CASSLVGGFDNEQFF
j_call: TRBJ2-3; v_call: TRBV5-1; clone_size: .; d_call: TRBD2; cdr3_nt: TGCGCCAGCAGAATGACGGTAGCGGGAGCAGATACGCAGTATTTT; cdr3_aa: CASRMTVAGADTQYF
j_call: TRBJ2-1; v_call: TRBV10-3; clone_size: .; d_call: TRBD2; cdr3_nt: TGTGCCATCAGTCCCGCACTAGCGGGGGGGGAAAATGAGCAGTTCTTC; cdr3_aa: CAISPALAGGENEQFF
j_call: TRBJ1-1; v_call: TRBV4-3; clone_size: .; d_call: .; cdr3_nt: TGCGCCAGCAGCCAAGAAGTGGATTTGGACACTGAAGCTTTCTTT; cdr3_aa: CASSQEVDLDTEAFF
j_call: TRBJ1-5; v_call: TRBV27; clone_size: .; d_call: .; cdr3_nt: TGTGCCAGCAGTCAGGGTTCAGGGCCCCAGCATTTT; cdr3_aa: CASSQGSGPQHF
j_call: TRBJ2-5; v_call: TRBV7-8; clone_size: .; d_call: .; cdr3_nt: TGTGCCAGCAGCTTCGTTGGTGCACAAGAGACCCAGTACTTC; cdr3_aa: CASSFVGAQETQYF
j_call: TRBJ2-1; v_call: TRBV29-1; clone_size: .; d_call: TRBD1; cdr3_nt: TGCAGCGTTCGGGACAGCGACTACAATGAGCAGTTCTTC; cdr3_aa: CSVRDSDYNEQFF
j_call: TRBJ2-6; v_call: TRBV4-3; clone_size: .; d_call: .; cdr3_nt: TGCGCCAGCAGCCGTCGGAGGCAGGGAAAAGGGGCCAACGTCCTGACTTTC; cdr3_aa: CASSRRRQGKGANVLTF
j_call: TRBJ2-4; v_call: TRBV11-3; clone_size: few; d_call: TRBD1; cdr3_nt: TGTGCCAGCAGCTACAGACAGGGTGACATTCAGTACTTC; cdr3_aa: CASSYRQGDIQYF
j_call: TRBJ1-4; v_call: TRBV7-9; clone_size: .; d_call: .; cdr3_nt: TGTGCCAGCAGCCCGGTAGACGGATATAATGAAAAACTGTTTTTT; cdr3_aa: CASSPVDGYNEKLFF
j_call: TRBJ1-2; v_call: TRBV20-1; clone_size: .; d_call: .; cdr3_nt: TGCAGAGCGGGCGACTCATATGGCTACACCTTC; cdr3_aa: CRAGDSYGYTF
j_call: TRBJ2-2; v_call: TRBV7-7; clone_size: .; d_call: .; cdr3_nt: TGTGCCAGCAGCAGCTCCACGGGGTTCGGCGGGGAGCTGTTTTTT; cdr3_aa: CASSSSTGFGGELFF
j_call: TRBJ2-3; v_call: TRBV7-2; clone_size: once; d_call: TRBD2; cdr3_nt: TGTGCCAGCAGCTCAGGATTGCGGGGGGTCACAGATACGCAGTATTTT; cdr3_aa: CASSSGLRGVTDTQYF
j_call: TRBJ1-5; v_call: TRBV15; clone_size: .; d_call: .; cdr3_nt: TGTGCCACCAGCAGAGATCGAAGTAGCAATCAGCCCCAGCATTTT; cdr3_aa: CATSRDRSSNQPQHF
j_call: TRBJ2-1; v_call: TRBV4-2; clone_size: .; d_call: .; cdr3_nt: TGTGCCAGCAGCCCATGGACCGTGGTTGGGGGGCAGTTCTTC; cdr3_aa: CASSPWTVVGGQFF
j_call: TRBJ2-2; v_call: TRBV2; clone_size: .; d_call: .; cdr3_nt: TGTGCCAGCAGTGACGGGTTAGCGAACACCGGGGAGCTGTTTTTT; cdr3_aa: CASSDGLANTGELFF
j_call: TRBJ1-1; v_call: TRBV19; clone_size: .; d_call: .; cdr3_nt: TGTGCCAGTGGGGATTGGGCTGGCACTGAAGCTTTCTTT; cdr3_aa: CASGDWAGTEAFF
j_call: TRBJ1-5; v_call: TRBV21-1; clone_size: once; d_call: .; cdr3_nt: TGTGCCAGCAGCAAAGACGTGGGACAGATTGTTTATAGCAATCAGCCCCAGCATTTT; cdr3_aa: CASSKDVGQIVYSNQPQHF
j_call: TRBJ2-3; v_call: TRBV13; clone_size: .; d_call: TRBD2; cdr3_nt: TGTGCCAGCAGCTTAGGGACTAGCGGAAAAAGCACAGATACGCAGTATTTT; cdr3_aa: CASSLGTSGKSTDTQYF
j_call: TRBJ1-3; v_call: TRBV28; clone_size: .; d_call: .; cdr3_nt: TGTGCCAGCAGTCCCCTCTCCACCGGGACCACTGGAAACACCATATATTTT; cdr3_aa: CASSPLSTGTTGNTIYF
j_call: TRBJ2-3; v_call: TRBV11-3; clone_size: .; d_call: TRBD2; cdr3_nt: TGTGCCAGCAGCCCATGGACTAGCGGGGACACAGATACGCAGTATTTT; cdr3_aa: CASSPWTSGDTDTQYF
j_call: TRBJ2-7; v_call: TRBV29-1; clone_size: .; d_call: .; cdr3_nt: TGCAGCGTTGCGAGTAGCTACGAGCAGTACTTC; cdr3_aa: CSVASSYEQYF
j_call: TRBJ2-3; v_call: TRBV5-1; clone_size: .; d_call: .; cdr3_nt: TGCGCCAGCGCCAAGTGGGGGGGCGTAGGGAAAGATACGCAGTATTTT; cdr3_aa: CASAKWGGVGKDTQYF
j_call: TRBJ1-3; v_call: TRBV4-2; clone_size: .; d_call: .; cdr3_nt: TGTGCCAGCAGCCCAACAGGGAGAGAAAACACCATATATTTT; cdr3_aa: CASSPTGRENTIYF
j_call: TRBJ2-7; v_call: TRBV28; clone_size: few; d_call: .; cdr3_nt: TGTGCCAGCAGTTTATTCTCGGATCTTCCAGAGCAGTACTTC; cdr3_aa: CASSLFSDLPEQYF
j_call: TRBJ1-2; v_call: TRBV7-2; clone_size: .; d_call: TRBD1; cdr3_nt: TGTGCCAGCAGCTTAGGCCGGGACAGGGTAGGGTATGGCTACACCTTC; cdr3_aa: CASSLGRDRVGYGYTF
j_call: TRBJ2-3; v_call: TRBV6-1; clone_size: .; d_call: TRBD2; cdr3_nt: TGTGCCAGCAGTGAAGGGCGGGGGATGGATACGCAGTATTTT; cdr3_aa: CASSEGRGMDTQYF
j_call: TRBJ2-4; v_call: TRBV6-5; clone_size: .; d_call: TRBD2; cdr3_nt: TGTGCCAGCAGTTACGCTCGCGGGGGGGGTCGAAACATTCAGTACTTC; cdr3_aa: CASSYARGGGRNIQYF
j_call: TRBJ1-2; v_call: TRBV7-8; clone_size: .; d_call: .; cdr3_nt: TGTGCCAGCAGCCCGGACGGACAGTATGGCTACACCTTC; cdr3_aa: CASSPDGQYGYTF
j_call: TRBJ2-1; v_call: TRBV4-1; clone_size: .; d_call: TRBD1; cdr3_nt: TGCGCCAGCAGTACAGGGGTCGTGGATGAGCAGTTCTTC; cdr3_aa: CASSTGVVDEQFF
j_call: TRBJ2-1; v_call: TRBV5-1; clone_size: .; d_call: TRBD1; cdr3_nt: TGCGCCAGCAGCGAAGGGGACAGGGGAGGCTACAATGAGCAGTTCTTC; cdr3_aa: CASSEGDRGGYNEQFF
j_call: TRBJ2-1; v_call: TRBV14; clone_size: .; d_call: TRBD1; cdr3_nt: TGTGCCAGCAGCGCTCCGGGACAGATATCCTACAATGAGCAGTTCTTC; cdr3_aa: CASSAPGQISYNEQFF
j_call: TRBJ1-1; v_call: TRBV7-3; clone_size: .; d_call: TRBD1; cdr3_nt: TGTGCCAGCAGCTTAAACCCAGGGGGCGTCACTGAAGCTTTCTTT; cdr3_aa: CASSLNPGGVTEAFF
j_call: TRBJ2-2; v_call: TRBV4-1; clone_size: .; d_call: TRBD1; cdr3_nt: TGCGCCAGCAGCCAAGGGATAGGGGGCGTCGGCACCGGGGAGCTGTTTTTT; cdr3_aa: CASSQGIGGVGTGELFF
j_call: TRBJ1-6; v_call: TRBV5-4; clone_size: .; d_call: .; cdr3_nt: TGTGCCAGCGGGTTTGAAGGTCCCCTAAATAATTCACCCCTCCACTTT; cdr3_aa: CASGFEGPLNNSPLHF